The source of this T cell receptor beta chain is a study of T cells in Graves' hyperthyroidism and ophthalmopathy. With 5 bases clipped from V and 3 bases from J, the junction kept 9 bases outside the gene matches. CDR3 length equals 15 residues. In germline, CDR1 is KGHSH, CDR2 LQKENI. This clonotype was seen repeatedly, ten times or more. Its antigen is currently unknown. Amplified regions were TCR beta CDR3 sequences from RNA transcripts. First-round RT-PCR of the TCR CDR3 relied on the HTBI primer set. TCRdb reprocessed the multiplex PCR reads via MiXCR and lists one record per CDR3 protein. Among hundreds of thousands of distinct CDR3 sequences listed, more than 12% were seen once. Overall study findings and caveats: Separation of ophthalmopathy from stable hyperthyroidism was achieved by a 13 V-J model.

Together with thyroid ultrasound, orbital computed tomography, serum thyroxine and TRAb, clinical symptoms were used for diagnoses. Sequencing was done on a sample of blood. This receptor was taken from a woman between 45 and 60 years old with Graves' ophthalmopathy. This chain links TRBV18 with TRBJ2-7, with 8 bases identical to TRBD1. CDR3 protein: CASSESRGLFYEQYF. The DNA for the CDR3 is TGTGCCAGCTCAGAGAGCAGGGGGCTGTTCTACGAGCAGTACTTC.